These 30 T cell receptor beta chains originate from one sample sequenced in a study of cytomegalovirus exposure and HLA in healthy donors. The PCR had 60 Vbeta and 13 Jbeta primers. The assay was immunoSEQ multiplex PCR, and TCRdb's table has in-frame clones only and misses some. The sample has 130,000 to 150,000 clones, approximately 80% seen once; the top ten hold 5.7%. Material: PBMCs. The receptors here all came from a man aged 30-40 years in good health and CMV-seropositive.

The chain employs TRBV21-1 and TRBJ2-3; TRBD1 is the table's D call and was not checked against the DNA. TRBV21-1 is a documented pseudogene. The CDR3 consists of 16 residues. CDR3 DNA: TGTGCCAGCAGCAAAGGGCCGATCGCTCACACAGATACGCAGTATTTT. Amino acid sequence: CASSKGPIAHTDTQYF.

This clone came up a few times. The chain is built from TRBV6-6 and TRBJ1-3; 8 bases map to TRBD1. From germline, CDR1 is MNHNY and CDR2 SVGAGI (reference sequence). The J segment lost 4 bases and the V segment lost 8 bases, leaving 4 bases of the junction unmatched. CDR3 size: 13 residues. CDR3 in DNA: TGTGCCAGCTGTACAGGGGGAGGAAACACCATATATTTT. It encodes CASCTGGGNTIYF.

There are a few counts of this clone. The chain uses TRBV4-1 and TRBJ2-2; possible D gene TRBD1, 5 bases. Germline CDR1 reads MGHRA; CDR2 reads YSYEKL. Trimming cost V 5 bases and J 5 bases, with 12 bases left between them. This CDR3 is 14 amino acids long. The CDR3 sequence is CASSSAGPTGELFF. The CDR3 region has the DNA TGCGCCAGCAGCTCTGCAGGGCCTACCGGGGAGCTGTTTTTT.

J is TRBJ2-2 and V is TRBV7-2, with TRBD1 as a possible D gene (6 bases). CDR1 is SGHTA and CDR2 is FQGNSA in the germline V gene. Trimming cost V 0 bases and J 6 bases, with 11 bases left between them. This CDR3 region has 15 residues. Written as DNA, the CDR3 is TGTGCCAGCAGCTTAGCTGGGGGCAGAGCCGGGGAGCTGTTTTTT. It specifies CASSLAGGRAGELFF.

The chain uses TRBV13 and TRBJ1-1; perhaps TRBD1 as D (5 bases). CDR3 length equals 15 residues. V was pared by 3 bases and J by 7 bases, with 18 bases between. CDR1 and CDR2 from the germline V gene are PRHDT and FYEKMQ (reference sequence). CDR3 loop: CASSFPLGGGNEAFF. DNA for the CDR3: TGTGCCAGCAGCTTCCCTCTCGGGGGGGGAAATGAAGCTTTCTTT.

This rearrangement joins TRBV28 to TRBJ1-5, with D unclear. The CDR3 extends over 13 amino acids. Germline-derived CDR1 and CDR2 are MDHEN and SYDVKM. The germline V and J ends were trimmed by 5 bases and 3 bases, with 8 bases remaining between them. The CDR3 loop is CASSLPYNQPQHF. The CDR3 coding sequence is TGTGCCAGCAGTCTCCCGTACAATCAGCCCCAGCATTTT. Combining the CDR3 with reference TRBV28 and TRBJ1-5 gives the whole variable domain DVKVTQSSRYLVKRTGEKVFLECVQDMDHENMFWYRQDPGLGLRLIYFSYDVKMKEKGDIPEGYSVSREKKERFSLILESASTNQTSMYLCASSLPYNQPQHFGDGTRLSIL.

The rearrangement joins TRBV7-2 to TRBJ2-5; 11 positions match TRBD2. J lost 2 bases, V lost 5 bases, and 7 bases had no gene match. Germline values: CDR1 SGHTA, CDR2 FQGNSA. This CDR3 is 16 amino acids long. CDR3 sequence reads: CASSQNIAGGQETQYF. The CDR3 nucleotides read TGTGCCAGCAGCCAAAACATAGCGGGGGGGCAAGAGACCCAGTACTTC.

This chain joins TRBV5-6 and TRBJ1-1; D not certain. The V end lost 0 bases, the J end lost 4 bases, and 7 bases lay between the germline ends. The germline V gene has CDR1 SGHDT and CDR2 YYEEEE. This CDR3 is built from 13 residues. Here the CDR3 reads CASSLGEGTEAFF. The CDR3 region has the DNA TGTGCCAGCAGCTTGGGCGAGGGCACTGAAGCTTTCTTT. The full variable domain, with the rest looked up from reference TRBV5-6 and TRBJ1-1, is DAGVTQSPTHLIKTRGQQVTLRCSPKSGHDTVSWYQQALGQGPQFIFQYYEEEERQRGNFPDRFSGHQFPNYSSELNVNALLLGDSALYLCASSLGEGTEAFFGQGTRLTVV.

The rearrangement joins TRBV28 to TRBJ1-1; D ambiguous. Between the trimmed V and J ends, which lost 8 bases and 1 base, there was a span of 8 bases. In germline, CDR1 is MDHEN, CDR2 SYDVKM. The CDR3 consists of 12 residues. CDR3 nucleotides: TGTGCCAGCCAGGCAGGGAACACTGAAGCTTTCTTT. Translation: CASQAGNTEAFF.

The chain uses TRBV6-5 and TRBJ2-2; 8 nucleotides line up with TRBD1. The CDR3 runs to 14 residues. CDR1 and CDR2 from the germline V gene are MNHEY and SVGAGI. J lost 9 bases, V lost 4 bases, and 7 bases had no gene match. The CDR3, as DNA: TGTGCCAGCAGTTGGAGGGCCAGGGGGCGGGAGCTGTTTTTT. This translates into CASSWRARGRELFF.

The chain has TRBV5-1 and TRBJ1-2; no firm D call. This CDR3 has 13 amino acids. The germline V gene encodes CDR1 SGHRS and CDR2 YFSETQ. V gave up 4 bases and J gave up 9 bases, with 16 bases separating them. DNA of the CDR3: TGCGCCAGCAGCCCCACCTCACTTAGCAGCTACACCTTC. As protein: CASSPTSLSSYTF.

This chain joins TRBV4-1 and TRBJ1-4, with D perhaps matching TRBD1 (5 bases). The CDR3 totals 13 residues. CDR1 is MGHRA and CDR2 is YSYEKL in the germline V gene. Trimming pared 4 bases from V and 8 bases from J, leaving 11 bases between. The CDR3 sequence: CASSRRGFEKLFF. CDR3 sequence (DNA): TGCGCCAGCAGCCGAAGGGGTTTCGAAAAACTGTTTTTT.

V usage is TRBV7-9 and J usage is TRBJ1-4; D remains ambiguous. V lost 2 bases, J lost 5 bases, and 12 bases lay in between. CDR1 and CDR2 from the germline V gene are SEHNR and FQNEAQ (reference sequence). There are 15 residues in the CDR3. The DNA for the CDR3 is TGTGCCAGCAGCTTAACGGGGAATCAAAATGAAAAACTGTTTTTT. It yields the protein CASSLTGNQNEKLFF.

The chain recombines TRBV29-1 with TRBJ2-7, with a weak D call TRBD2 (5 bases). CDR3 length: 14 residues. Germline CDR1 reads SQVTM; CDR2 reads ANQGSEA. The germline V and J ends were trimmed by 4 bases and 1 base, with 14 bases remaining between them. CDR3 region: CSVVREGVSYEQYF. CDR3 bases: TGCAGCGTTGTAAGAGAGGGCGTATCCTACGAGCAGTACTTC.

The CDR3 reads CASSLGRQYNEQFF. The CDR3 DNA is TGTGCCAGCAGCTTAGGGCGACAGTACAATGAGCAGTTCTTC. This chain uses TRBV11-2 with TRBJ2-1, with D perhaps TRBD1 (5 bases). CDR3 length: 14 amino acids. V lost 1 base and J 4 bases, leaving 8 bases between the germline ends. The germline V gene encodes CDR1 SGHAT and CDR2 FQNNGV.

The chain is built from TRBV7-9 and TRBJ2-7; 7 bases match TRBD1. Trimming cost V 5 bases and J 11 bases; bases outside gene matches: 12. The CDR3 loop spans 13 amino acids. The germline CDR1 and CDR2 sequences are SEHNR and FQNEAQ (reference sequence). The CDR3 region has the DNA TGTGCCAGCAGCAAGATCGAGACAGGGTTCGAGTACTTC. Translated, it gives CASSKIETGFEYF.

In nucleotides, the CDR3 is TGTGCCAGCAGCTTAGCAATTTCGTCTAGGGGCGGGAACACTGAAGCTTTCTTT. It yields the protein CASSLAISSRGGNTEAFF. The gene calls are TRBV7-8 and TRBJ1-1; D is perhaps TRBD1 (5 bases). V dropped 0 bases and J dropped 1 base, with 18 bases sitting between them. CDR1 and CDR2 from the germline V gene are SGHVS and FQNEAQ. The CDR3 is made up of 18 amino acids. Full variable domain (remainder filled in from reference TRBV7-8 and TRBJ1-1): GAGVSQSPRYKVAKRGQDVALRCDPISGHVSLFWYQQALGQGPEFLTYFQNEAQLDKSGLPSDRFFAERPEGSVSTLKIQRTQQEDSAVYLCASSLAISSRGGNTEAFFGQGTRLTVV.

This clone was detected a few times. This rearrangement joins TRBV6-1 to TRBJ2-1, with TRBD2 matching over 8 bases. Germline values: CDR1 MNHNS, CDR2 SASEGT. Losses at the gene ends were 2 bases for V and 8 bases for J; bases not matched to a gene: 8. CDR3 length: 15 residues. This CDR3 is CASSEFRRGDDEQFF. Written as DNA, the CDR3 is TGTGCCAGCAGTGAATTTCGGCGGGGGGATGATGAGCAGTTCTTC.

The V call is TRBV7-2, the J call TRBJ2-2; tentative D call: TRBD2 (5 bases). Germline V lookup: CDR1 SGHTA, CDR2 FQGNSA. This CDR3 is 15 amino acids long. V was pared by 1 base and J by 6 bases, with 12 bases between. CDR3 in amino acids: CASSLVRPSPGELFF. In DNA form, the CDR3 reads TGTGCCAGCAGCTTAGTGCGCCCTAGCCCCGGGGAGCTGTTTTTT. Full variable domain (missing parts from reference TRBV7-2 and TRBJ2-2): GAGVSQSPSNKVTEKGKDVELRCDPISGHTALYWYRQSLGQGLEFLIYFQGNSAPDKSGLPSDRFSAERTGGSVSTLTIQRTQQEDSAVYLCASSLVRPSPGELFFGEGSRLTVL.

In its sample, this clone was seen a few times. The chain has TRBV19 and TRBJ1-5, with 10 bases matching TRBD1. The CDR3 length is 17 residues. Germline CDR1 is LNHDA and CDR2 is SQIVND (reference sequence). V lost 5 bases, J lost 0 bases, and 7 bases stayed unmatched. For the CDR3, the DNA is TGTGCCAGTAGTGTCGGGACAGGGGTTATTAGCAATCAGCCCCAGCATTTT. It specifies CASSVGTGVISNQPQHF.

This clone was recorded a few times. The J gene is TRBJ1-4, the V gene TRBV11-2, with D uncertain. This CDR3 has 17 residues. CDR1 SGHAT and CDR2 FQNNGV come from the germline V gene. Trimming cost V 1 base and J 4 bases, with 16 bases left between them. The CDR3 is CASSLGVTGRDNEKLFF. CDR3 nucleotide sequence: TGTGCCAGCAGCTTAGGGGTTACCGGGAGGGATAATGAAAAACTGTTTTTT.

In this sample, this clone turned up a few times. This chain connects TRBV5-1 to TRBJ1-1; tentative D call: TRBD1 (5 bases). The germline CDR1 and CDR2 sequences are SGHRS and YFSETQ. The germline V and J ends were trimmed by 6 bases and 2 bases, with 11 bases remaining between them. The CDR3 is made up of 13 amino acids. The CDR3 DNA follows: TGCGCCAGCACCTCGGGGGACAACACTGAAGCTTTCTTT. Its protein is CASTSGDNTEAFF.

This sequence joins TRBV27 and TRBJ1-1; D unresolved. The CDR3 runs to 15 residues. The V end lost 3 bases, the J end lost 0 bases, and 11 bases lay between the germline ends. Germline CDR1 MNHEY, CDR2 SMNVEV (reference sequence). This chain's CDR3 is CASSLGRLMNTEAFF. Here the CDR3 DNA reads TGTGCCAGCAGTTTGGGCCGCCTGATGAACACTGAAGCTTTCTTT.

The gene calls are TRBV19 and TRBJ2-3; D is ambiguous. This CDR3 has 14 amino acids. CDR1 is LNHDA, CDR2 SQIVND, per germline (reference sequence). V gave up 4 bases and J gave up 2 bases, with 10 bases separating them. The CDR3 sequence: CASSKTRVTDTQYF. In DNA form, the CDR3 reads TGTGCCAGTAGTAAGACTCGAGTCACAGATACGCAGTATTTT.

The chain links TRBV6-6 to TRBJ2-4; tentatively, D is TRBD1 (6 bases). Trimming took off 6 bases at V and 6 bases at J, with 21 bases between the two ends. The germline V gene has CDR1 MNHNY and CDR2 SVGAGI (reference sequence). This CDR3 contains 16 residues. This chain's CDR3 is CASRERQAGFRNIQYF. The CDR3, as DNA: TGTGCCAGCAGGGAAAGACAGGCAGGTTTCAGAAACATTCAGTACTTC.

This chain uses TRBV29-1 with TRBJ2-3; 9 bases line up with TRBD2. Germline V gene lookup returns CDR1 SQVTM and CDR2 ANQGSEA. V lost 0 bases to trimming and J lost 1 base; unmatched junction nucleotides: 14. This CDR3 has 19 residues. In DNA form, the CDR3 reads TGCAGCGTTGAAGATCTCGGAAGCGGGAGGATGAGGGGCACAGATACGCAGTATTTT. Amino acid sequence: CSVEDLGSGRMRGTDTQYF.

J is TRBJ2-7 and V is TRBV2; 10 nucleotides line up with TRBD2. The germline gives CDR1 SNHLY, CDR2 FYNNEI. Trimming cost V 4 bases and J 5 bases; bases outside gene matches: 8. The CDR3 consists of 15 residues. CDR3 loop: CASSGWLAGEHEQYF. The CDR3 DNA reads as TGTGCCAGCAGTGGGTGGCTAGCGGGAGAACACGAGCAGTACTTC.

This chain links TRBV11-2 with TRBJ2-7, with unresolved D. CDR1 and CDR2 from the germline V gene are SGHAT and FQNNGV. There are 14 residues in the CDR3. Trimming removed 1 base at V and 2 bases at J, with 9 bases between. CDR3: CASSLGLYAYEQYF. The DNA for the CDR3 is TGTGCCAGCAGCTTAGGTCTTTATGCCTACGAGCAGTACTTC.

The chain couples TRBV1 to TRBJ2-2; the listed D gene, TRBD1, was not tested against the DNA. TRBV1 is deemed a pseudogene. This CDR3 has 17 residues. The DNA for the CDR3 is TGCACCAGCAGCCAAGCCCGGGACAGCCCGAACACCGGGGAGCTGTTTTTT. Translated, it gives CTSSQARDSPNTGELFF.

The J gene is TRBJ2-6, the V gene TRBV4-3, with a possible D match to TRBD1 (5 bases). V dropped 0 bases and J dropped 1 base, with 13 bases sitting between them. The CDR3 length is 18 residues. CDR1 is LGHNA, CDR2 YSLEER, per germline. As DNA, the CDR3 is TGCGCCAGCAGCCAAGATTCGACAGACAGATCTGGGGCCAACGTCCTGACTTTC. Its protein is CASSQDSTDRSGANVLTF.